The clone carrying this T cell receptor beta chain showed up just a few times. The antigen is undetermined. This entry comes from a study of beta chain features in type 1 diabetes. Study-level findings and limits: TCRB CDR3s from Type 1 diabetes patients were moderately but significantly shorter in all four CD4+ subsets.

With 5 bases removed from V and 0 bases from J, the gap between germline ends came to 14 bases. Germline V CDR1 and CDR2: SGHTA, FQGNSA. The CDR3 extends over 16 amino acids. Reverse transcription of all isolated RNA meant that expressed TCRB transcripts were sequenced. The table came from immunoSEQ multiplex PCR; TCRdb's copy has only in-frame clones and leaves some out. This sample has around 600,000 clones, with around 11% found just once. This clonotype was obtained from a man younger than 40 with type 1 diabetes. Specimen: naive CD4+ T cells from blood. The chain combines TRBV7-2 with TRBJ1-3; no firm D call. The CDR3 DNA sequence: TGTGCCAGCAGCCCGGCGACACCAAGCTCTGGAAACACCATATATTTT. Translated: CASSPATPSSGNTIYF.